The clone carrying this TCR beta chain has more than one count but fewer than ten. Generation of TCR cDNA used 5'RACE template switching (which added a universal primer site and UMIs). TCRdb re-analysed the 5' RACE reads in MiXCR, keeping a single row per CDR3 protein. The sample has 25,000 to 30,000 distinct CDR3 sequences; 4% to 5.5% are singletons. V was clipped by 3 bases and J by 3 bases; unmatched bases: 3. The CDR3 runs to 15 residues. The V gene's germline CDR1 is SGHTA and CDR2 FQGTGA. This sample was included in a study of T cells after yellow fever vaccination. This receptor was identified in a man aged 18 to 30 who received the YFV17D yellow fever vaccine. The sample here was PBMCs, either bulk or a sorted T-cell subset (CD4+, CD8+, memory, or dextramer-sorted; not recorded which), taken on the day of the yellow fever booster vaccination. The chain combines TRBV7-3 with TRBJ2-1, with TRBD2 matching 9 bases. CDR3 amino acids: CASSFGAGGYNEQFF. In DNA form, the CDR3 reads TGTGCCAGCAGCTTCGGAGCGGGGGGCTACAATGAGCAGTTCTTC.